This TCR beta chain is from a study of blood T cell repertoires in COVID-19. Study-wide context: PBMCs, B-cell-depleted T cells, or T cells were the source of the cDNA or gDNA that made up the material.

In the study's own analysis: The authors estimated nucleated cell counts from reference gene primer amplification. Only in-frame clones appear in the TCRdb table, and some are missing; sequencing was by immunoSEQ multiplex PCR. Clonal size and the V and J genes are those of that table, whereas D and trimming came from the DNA. Counted here are about 240,000 clones, around 86% occurring once; the ten biggest clones make up over 9%. Sequencing was done on a sample of peripheral blood. This receptor was identified in a man older than 75 with acute or convalescent COVID-19.

CDR3 sequence (DNA): TGTGCCAGCAGAACTGACAGGATGGGGACTGAAGCTTTCTTT. This translates into CASRTDRMGTEAFF. The gene calls are TRBV2 and TRBJ1-1, with D possibly matching TRBD1 (6 bases). Germline V gene data show CDR1 as SNHLY and CDR2 as FYNNEI. CDR3 size: 14 residues. The ends were cut back, 6 bases at V and 5 bases at J, with 16 bases in the middle.